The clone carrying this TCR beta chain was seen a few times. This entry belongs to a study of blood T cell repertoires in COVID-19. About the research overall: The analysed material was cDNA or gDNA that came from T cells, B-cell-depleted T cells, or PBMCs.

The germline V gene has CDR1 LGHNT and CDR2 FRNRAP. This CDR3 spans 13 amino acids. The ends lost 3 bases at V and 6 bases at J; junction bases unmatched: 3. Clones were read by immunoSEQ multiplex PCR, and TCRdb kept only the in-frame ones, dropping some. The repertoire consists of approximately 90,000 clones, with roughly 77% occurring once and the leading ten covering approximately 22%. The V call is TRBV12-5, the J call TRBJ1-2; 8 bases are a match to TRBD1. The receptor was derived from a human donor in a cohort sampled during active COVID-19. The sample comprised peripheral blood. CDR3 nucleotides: TGTGCTAGTGGTTTCTCAGGGGGCGATGGCTACACCTTC. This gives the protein CASGFSGGDGYTF.